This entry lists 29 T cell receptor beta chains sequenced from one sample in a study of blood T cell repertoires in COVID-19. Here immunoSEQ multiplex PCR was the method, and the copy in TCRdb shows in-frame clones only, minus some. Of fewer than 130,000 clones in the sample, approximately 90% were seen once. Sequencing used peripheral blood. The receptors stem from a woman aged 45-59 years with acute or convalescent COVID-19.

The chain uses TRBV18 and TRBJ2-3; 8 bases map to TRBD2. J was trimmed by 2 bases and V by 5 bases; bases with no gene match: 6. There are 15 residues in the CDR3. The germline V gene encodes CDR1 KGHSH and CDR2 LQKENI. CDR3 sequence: CASSSSSGHTDTQYF. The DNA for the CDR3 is TGTGCCAGCTCATCTTCTAGCGGGCACACAGATACGCAGTATTTT.

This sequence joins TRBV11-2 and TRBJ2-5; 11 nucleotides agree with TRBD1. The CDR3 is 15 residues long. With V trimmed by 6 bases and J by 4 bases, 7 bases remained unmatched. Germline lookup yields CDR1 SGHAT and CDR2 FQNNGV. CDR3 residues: CASRPGQGDRETQYF. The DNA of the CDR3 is TGTGCCAGCAGGCCGGGACAGGGGGATCGAGAGACCCAGTACTTC.

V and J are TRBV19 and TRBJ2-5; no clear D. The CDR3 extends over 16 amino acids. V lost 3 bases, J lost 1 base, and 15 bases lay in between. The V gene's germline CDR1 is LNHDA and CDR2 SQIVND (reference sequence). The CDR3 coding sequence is TGTGCCAGTAGTATCCCGCCACTCTCGGGCCAAGAGACCCAGTACTTC. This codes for CASSIPPLSGQETQYF. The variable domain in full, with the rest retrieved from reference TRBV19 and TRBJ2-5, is DGGITQSPKYLFRKEGQNVTLSCEQNLNHDAMYWYRQDPGQGLRLIYYSQIVNDFQKGDIAEGYSVSREKKESFPLTVTSAQKNPTAFYLCASSIPPLSGQETQYFGPGTRLLVL.

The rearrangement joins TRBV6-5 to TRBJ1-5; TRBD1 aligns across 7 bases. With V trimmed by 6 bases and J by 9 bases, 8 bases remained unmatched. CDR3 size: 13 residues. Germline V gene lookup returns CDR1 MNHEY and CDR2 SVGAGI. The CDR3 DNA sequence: TGTGCCAGCAGCCTTGACAGGGACGCGCCCCAGCATTTT. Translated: CASSLDRDAPQHF.

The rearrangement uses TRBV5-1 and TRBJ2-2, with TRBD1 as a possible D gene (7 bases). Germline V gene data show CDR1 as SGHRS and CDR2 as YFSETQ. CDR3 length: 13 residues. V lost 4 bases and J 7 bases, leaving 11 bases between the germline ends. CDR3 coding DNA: TGCGCCAGCAGCATCAGGGGGGACGGGGAGCTGTTTTTT. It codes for CASSIRGDGELFF. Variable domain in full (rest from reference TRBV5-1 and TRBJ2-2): KAGVTQTPRYLIKTRGQQVTLSCSPISGHRSVSWYQQTPGQGLQFLFEYFSETQRNKGNFPGRFSGRQFSNSRSEMNVSTLELGDSALYLCASSIRGDGELFFGEGSRLTVL.

This CDR3 is CATSDPRTNGPQYF. Here the CDR3 DNA reads TGTGCCACCAGTGACCCCAGGACTAATGGCCCCCAGTATTTT. The gene calls are TRBV24-1 and TRBJ2-3, with D possibly TRBD2 on 6 matching bases. The V gene lost 4 bases and the J gene lost 12 bases, with 19 bases spanning the gap. The CDR3 is made up of 14 amino acids. From germline, CDR1 is KGHDR and CDR2 SFDVKD.

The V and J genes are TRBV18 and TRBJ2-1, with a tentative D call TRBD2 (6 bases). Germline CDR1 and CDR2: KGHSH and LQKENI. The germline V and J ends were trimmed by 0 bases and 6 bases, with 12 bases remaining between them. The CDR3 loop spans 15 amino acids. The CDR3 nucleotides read TGTGCCAGCTCACCACCGGCGGGATACGCCAATGAGCAGTTCTTC. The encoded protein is CASSPPAGYANEQFF.

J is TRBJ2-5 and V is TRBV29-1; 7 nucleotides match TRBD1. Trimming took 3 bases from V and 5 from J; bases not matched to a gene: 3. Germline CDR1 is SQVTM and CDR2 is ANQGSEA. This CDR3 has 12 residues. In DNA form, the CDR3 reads TGCAGCGTTGAGACAGGGAGCGAGACCCAGTACTTC. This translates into CSVETGSETQYF.

The CDR3 protein is CASSLAGTGVETQYF. The CDR3 bases are TGCGCCAGCAGCCTCGCCGGGACAGGGGTAGAGACCCAGTACTTC. The chain carries TRBV5-1 and TRBJ2-5; 10 bases match TRBD1. CDR1 is SGHRS, CDR2 YFSETQ, per germline. This CDR3 spans 15 amino acids. J was trimmed by 4 bases and V by 4 bases; bases with no gene match: 7. The variable domain in full, with the rest retrieved from reference TRBV5-1 and TRBJ2-5, is KAGVTQTPRYLIKTRGQQVTLSCSPISGHRSVSWYQQTPGQGLQFLFEYFSETQRNKGNFPGRFSGRQFSNSRSEMNVSTLELGDSALYLCASSLAGTGVETQYFGPGTRLLVL.

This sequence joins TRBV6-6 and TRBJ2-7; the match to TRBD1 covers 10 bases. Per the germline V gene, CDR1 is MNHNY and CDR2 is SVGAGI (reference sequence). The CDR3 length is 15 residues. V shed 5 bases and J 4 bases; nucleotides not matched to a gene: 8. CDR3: CASSQKTGGDYEQYF. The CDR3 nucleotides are TGTGCCAGCAGTCAAAAGACAGGGGGCGATTACGAGCAGTACTTC.

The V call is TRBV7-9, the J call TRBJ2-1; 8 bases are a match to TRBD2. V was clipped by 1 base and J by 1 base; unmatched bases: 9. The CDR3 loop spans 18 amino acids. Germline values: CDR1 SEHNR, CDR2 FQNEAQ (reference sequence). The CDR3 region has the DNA TGTGCCAGCAGCTTAGAGGGTCTGGGACTAGGATCCTACAATGAGCAGTTCTTC. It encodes CASSLEGLGLGSYNEQFF.

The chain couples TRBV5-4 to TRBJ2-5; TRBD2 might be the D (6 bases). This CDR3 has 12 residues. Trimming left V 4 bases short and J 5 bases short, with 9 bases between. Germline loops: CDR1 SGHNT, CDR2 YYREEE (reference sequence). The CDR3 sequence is CASSRDFETQYF. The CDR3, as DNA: TGTGCCAGCAGCCGGGACTTTGAGACCCAGTACTTC.

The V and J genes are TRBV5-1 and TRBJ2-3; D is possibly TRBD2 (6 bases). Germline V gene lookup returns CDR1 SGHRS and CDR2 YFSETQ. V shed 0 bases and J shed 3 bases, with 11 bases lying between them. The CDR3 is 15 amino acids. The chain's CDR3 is CASSLGIAGTDTQYF. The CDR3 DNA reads TGCGCCAGCAGCTTGGGGATTGCGGGGACAGATACGCAGTATTTT.

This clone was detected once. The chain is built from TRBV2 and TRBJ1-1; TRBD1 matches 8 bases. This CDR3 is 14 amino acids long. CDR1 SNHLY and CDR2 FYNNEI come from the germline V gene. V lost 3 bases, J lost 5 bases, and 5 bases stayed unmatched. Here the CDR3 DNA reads TGTGCCAGCAGTGACAGGGGGCGGGTTACTGAAGCTTTCTTT. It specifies CASSDRGRVTEAFF.

The CDR3 spells CATSPQGSGNTIYF. The CDR3 nucleotides are TGTGCCACCAGCCCACAGGGCTCTGGAAACACCATATATTTT. This chain connects TRBV15 to TRBJ1-3, with D tentatively TRBD1 (6 bases). Trimming left V 5 bases short and J 0 bases short, with 8 bases between. Germline V lookup: CDR1 LNHNV, CDR2 YYDKDF (reference sequence). CDR3 length: 14 residues.

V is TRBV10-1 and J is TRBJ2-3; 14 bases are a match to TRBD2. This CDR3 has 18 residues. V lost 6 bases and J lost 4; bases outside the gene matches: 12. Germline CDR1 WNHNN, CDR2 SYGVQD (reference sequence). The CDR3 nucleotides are TGCGCCAGCAGCGACTCCGGGACTAGCGGGAGCGGGGCAGATACGCAGTATTTT. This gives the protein CASSDSGTSGSGADTQYF.

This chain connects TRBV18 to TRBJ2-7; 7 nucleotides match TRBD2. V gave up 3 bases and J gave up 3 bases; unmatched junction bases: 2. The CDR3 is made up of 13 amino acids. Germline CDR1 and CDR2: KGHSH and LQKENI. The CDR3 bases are TGTGCCAGCTCACCGGGGACTAACTACGAGCAGTACTTC. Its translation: CASSPGTNYEQYF.

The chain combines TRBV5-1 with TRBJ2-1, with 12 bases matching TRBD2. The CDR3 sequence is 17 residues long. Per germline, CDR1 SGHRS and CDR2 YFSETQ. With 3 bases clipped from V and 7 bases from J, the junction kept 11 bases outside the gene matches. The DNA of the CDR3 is TGCGCCAGCAGCTCCATTAACGGACTAGCGGGATTTAATGAGCAGTTCTTC. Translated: CASSSINGLAGFNEQFF. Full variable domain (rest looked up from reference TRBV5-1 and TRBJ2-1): KAGVTQTPRYLIKTRGQQVTLSCSPISGHRSVSWYQQTPGQGLQFLFEYFSETQRNKGNFPGRFSGRQFSNSRSEMNVSTLELGDSALYLCASSSINGLAGFNEQFFGPGTRLTVL.

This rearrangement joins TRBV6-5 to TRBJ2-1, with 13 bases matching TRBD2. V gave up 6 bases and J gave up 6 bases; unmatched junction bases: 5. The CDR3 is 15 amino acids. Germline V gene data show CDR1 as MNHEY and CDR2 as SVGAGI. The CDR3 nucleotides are TGTGCCAGCAGGGCCGGGACTAGCGGGACCAATGAGCAGTTCTTC. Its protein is CASRAGTSGTNEQFF.

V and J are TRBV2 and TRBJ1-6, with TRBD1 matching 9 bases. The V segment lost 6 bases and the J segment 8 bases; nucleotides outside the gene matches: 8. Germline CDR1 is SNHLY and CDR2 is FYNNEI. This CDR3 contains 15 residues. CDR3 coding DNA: TGTGCCAGCAGGAAAGAACAGGGGGCGGATTCACCCCTCCACTTT. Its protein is CASRKEQGADSPLHF.

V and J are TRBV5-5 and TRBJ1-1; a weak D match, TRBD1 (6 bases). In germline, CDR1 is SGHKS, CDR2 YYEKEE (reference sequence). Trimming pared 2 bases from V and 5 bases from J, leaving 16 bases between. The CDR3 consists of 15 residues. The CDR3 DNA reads TGTGCCAGCAGCTTTTGGGACACCCTGGAGACTGAAGCTTTCTTT. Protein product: CASSFWDTLETEAFF.

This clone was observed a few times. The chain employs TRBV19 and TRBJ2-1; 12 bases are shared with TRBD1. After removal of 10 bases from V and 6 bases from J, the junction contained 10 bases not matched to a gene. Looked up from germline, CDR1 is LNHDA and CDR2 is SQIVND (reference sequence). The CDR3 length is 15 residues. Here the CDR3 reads CATSGTGGSSNEQFF. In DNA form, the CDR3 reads TGTGCCACCTCCGGGACAGGGGGCTCATCCAATGAGCAGTTCTTC.

The CDR3 DNA is TGTGCCAGCAGCTTAGCAGGGGTCCGAAAGACCCAGTACTTC. As protein: CASSLAGVRKTQYF. The chain is built from TRBV7-9 and TRBJ2-5; maybe TRBD1 (5 bases). The CDR3 contains 14 residues. CDR1 is SEHNR, CDR2 FQNEAQ, per germline (reference sequence). Trimming took off 0 bases at V and 6 bases at J, with 11 bases between the two ends.

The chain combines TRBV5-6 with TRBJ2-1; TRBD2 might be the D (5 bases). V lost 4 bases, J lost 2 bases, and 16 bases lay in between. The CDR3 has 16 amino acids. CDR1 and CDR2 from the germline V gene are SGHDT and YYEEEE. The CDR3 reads CASSPRVLLTYNEQFF. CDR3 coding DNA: TGTGCCAGCAGCCCGCGGGTACTGCTTACCTACAATGAGCAGTTCTTC. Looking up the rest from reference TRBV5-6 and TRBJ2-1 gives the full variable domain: DAGVTQSPTHLIKTRGQQVTLRCSPKSGHDTVSWYQQALGQGPQFIFQYYEEEERQRGNFPDRFSGHQFPNYSSELNVNALLLGDSALYLCASSPRVLLTYNEQFFGPGTRLTVL.

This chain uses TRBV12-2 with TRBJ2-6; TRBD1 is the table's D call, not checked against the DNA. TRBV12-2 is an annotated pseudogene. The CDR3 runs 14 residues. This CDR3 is CASRPQGGANVLTF. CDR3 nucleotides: TGTGCAAGTCGCCCGCAGGGAGGGGCCAACGTCCTGACTTTC.

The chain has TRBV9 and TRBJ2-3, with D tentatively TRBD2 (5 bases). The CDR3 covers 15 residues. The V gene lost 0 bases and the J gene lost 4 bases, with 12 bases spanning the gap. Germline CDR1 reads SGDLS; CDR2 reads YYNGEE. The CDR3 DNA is TGTGCCAGCAGCGTAGGAGCTAGCAACCCAGATACGCAGTATTTT. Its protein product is CASSVGASNPDTQYF.

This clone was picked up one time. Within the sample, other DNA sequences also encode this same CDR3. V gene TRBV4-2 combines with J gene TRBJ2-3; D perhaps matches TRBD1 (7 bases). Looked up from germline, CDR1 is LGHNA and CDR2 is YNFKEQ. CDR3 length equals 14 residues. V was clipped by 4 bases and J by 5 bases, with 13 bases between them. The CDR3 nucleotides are TGTGCCAGCAGCCGGGGCCAGGGGGGAGATACGCAGTATTTT. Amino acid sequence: CASSRGQGGDTQYF.

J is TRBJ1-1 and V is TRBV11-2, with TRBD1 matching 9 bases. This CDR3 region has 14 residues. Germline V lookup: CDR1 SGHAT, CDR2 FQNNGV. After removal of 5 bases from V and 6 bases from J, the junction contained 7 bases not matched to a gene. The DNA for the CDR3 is TGTGCCAGCAGCCCCGGGACAGGGATCGCTGAAGCTTTCTTT. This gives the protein CASSPGTGIAEAFF.

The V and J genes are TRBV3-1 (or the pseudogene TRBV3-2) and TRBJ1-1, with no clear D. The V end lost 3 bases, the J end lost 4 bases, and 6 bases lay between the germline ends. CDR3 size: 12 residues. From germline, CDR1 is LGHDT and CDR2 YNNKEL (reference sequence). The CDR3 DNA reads TGTGCCAGCAGCCACGGGAGCACTGAAGCTTTCTTT. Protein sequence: CASSHGSTEAFF.